This TCR beta chain comes out of a study of T cell changes during pregnancy in multiple sclerosis. This clone has just one count. The CDR3 sequence is 15 residues long. Germline-derived CDR1 and CDR2 are MNHEY and SVGAGI. V was cut by 0 bases and J by 8 bases, with 16 bases left in between. Generated by immunoSEQ multiplex PCR, the TCRdb table keeps only in-frame clones and is missing some. The data show tens of thousands of clones, with nearly 90% seen just once and around 1.6% held by the top ten. The sequencing here drew on peripheral blood, taken in the first trimester of pregnancy. The receptor comes from a female donor with multiple sclerosis, enrolled in a pregnancy study. This chain links TRBV6-5 with TRBJ1-2, with D maybe TRBD1 (5 bases). The CDR3 coding sequence is TGTGCCAGCAGTTACTCGGGGGGGGATCTCCTAGGCTACACCTTC. Translated, it gives CASSYSGGDLLGYTF.